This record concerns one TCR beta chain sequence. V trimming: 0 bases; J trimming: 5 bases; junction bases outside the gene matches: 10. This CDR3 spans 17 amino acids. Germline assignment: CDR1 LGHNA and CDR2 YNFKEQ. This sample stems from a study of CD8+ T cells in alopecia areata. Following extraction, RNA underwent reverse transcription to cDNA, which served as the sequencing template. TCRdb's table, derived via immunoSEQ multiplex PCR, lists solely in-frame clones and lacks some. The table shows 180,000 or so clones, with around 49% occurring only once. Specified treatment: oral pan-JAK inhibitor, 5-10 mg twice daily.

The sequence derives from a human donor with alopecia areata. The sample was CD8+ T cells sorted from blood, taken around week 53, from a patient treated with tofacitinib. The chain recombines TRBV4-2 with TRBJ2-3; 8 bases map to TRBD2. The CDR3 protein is CASSQDPLAGGKDTQYF. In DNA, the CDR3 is TGTGCCAGCAGCCAAGATCCCCTAGCGGGTGGGAAAGATACGCAGTATTTT.